This TCR beta chain was observed in a study of regulatory T cells in long-lasting Graves disease. Per the germline V gene, CDR1 is SGHDT and CDR2 is YYEEEE. This CDR3 has 15 amino acids. Trimming left V 0 bases short and J 4 bases short, with 13 bases between. This clonotype was seen more than once but under ten times. What it binds is unknown. Sample time point: persistent/refractory GD, antithyroid drugs over 5 years with positive TRAb. RNA isolated from PBMCs was used to make the TCR library. Study conclusions and caveats: The study found lower TCR diversity in persistent Graves' patients than in newly diagnosed ones. When disease was persistent, TRBV28, TRBJ1-2 and TRBJ2-5 were the favored segments. Whereas new patients shared some 970 public clonotypes, persistent patients shared more, at 2,500 to 3,500.

With iRepertoire HTBI primers and Arm-PCR of CDR3 regions, TCR beta libraries were built. Authors' data handling: The identification of 50 to 65 TRBV and roughly 14 TRBJ segments was made across samples. TCRdb reprocessed the multiplex PCR reads via MiXCR and lists one record per CDR3 protein. The V and J calls here are based on TCRdb, not the publication. The data contain roughly 490,000 distinct CDR3 sequences, about 22% of them singletons. This material consisted of peripheral blood mononuclear cells (PBMCs), taken when the disease was refractory, from a patient treated with antithyroid drugs. The chain uses TRBV5-6 and TRBJ2-5; D perhaps matches TRBD2 (5 bases). The clonotype comes from a female donor with Graves disease. The CDR3: CASSLVMGAGETQYF. In DNA form, the CDR3 reads TGTGCCAGCAGCTTGGTTATGGGAGCAGGAGAGACCCAGTACTTC.